The clone carrying this T cell receptor beta chain was seen only a few times. The data derive from a study of response to subunit inactivated influenza vaccine. Germline trimming cut 4 bases from V and 5 bases from J; bases unmatched to any gene: 10. This CDR3 contains 17 residues. From germline, CDR1 is LGHDT and CDR2 YNNKEL (reference sequence). A single record per CDR3 protein comes from TCRdb applying MiXCR to the RT-PCR reads. The data contain approximately 680,000 distinct CDR3 sequences, about a sixth of them seen just once; the ten biggest clones take up 11%. The TCR sequence derives from a man aged 50-59 years who received an inactivated influenza vaccine. The input for sequencing was PBMCs from blood, taken 11 to 12 days after vaccination. J is TRBJ2-1 and V is TRBV3-1; 11 bases fit TRBD2. CDR3 bases: TGTGCCAGCAGCCCCTTCTCCGGGACTAGCGGCCACAATGAGCAGTTCTTC. Translation gives CASSPFSGTSGHNEQFF.